This TCR beta chain was identified in a study of blood T cell repertoires in COVID-19. TCRdb keeps only in-frame clones here, not all; method: immunoSEQ multiplex PCR. The table records 300,000 to 450,000 clones, 89% of them present only once. Trimming removed 5 bases at V and 5 bases at J, with 12 bases between. Per the germline V gene, CDR1 is SGHTA and CDR2 is FQGNSA. The CDR3 length is 13 residues. This clonotype originated in a young woman with COVID-19, enrolled during active disease. The gene calls are TRBV7-2 and TRBJ2-5; TRBD1 is a possible D gene (6 bases). Sequenced input: peripheral blood. As DNA, the CDR3 is TGTGCCAGCAGCGGACAGAGCCGGGAGACCCAGTACTTC. This encodes CASSGQSRETQYF.